Sequencing of this T cell receptor (beta chain) was carried out in a study of PD-1 blockade in mismatch repair-deficient tumors. V lost 2 bases, J lost 0 bases, and 4 bases stayed unmatched. There are 15 residues in the CDR3. CDR1 is SGDLS and CDR2 is YYNGEE in the germline V gene. Points on this clone: Other DNA sequences in this sample translate to the same CDR3.

Produced via immunoSEQ multiplex PCR; TCRdb's table is partial and in-frame only. Among over 100,000 clones listed, about 74% were seen once. The chain is built from TRBV9 and TRBJ1-1, with TRBD1 matching 7 bases. This TCR derives from an adult with mismatch repair-deficient cancer. This specimen consisted of peripheral blood, obtained about 13 months after starting pembrolizumab. The CDR3 DNA follows: TGTGCCAGCAGCGTGGGCGGGACAGTGAACACTGAAGCTTTCTTT. Its translation is CASSVGGTVNTEAFF.